These 22 T cell receptor beta chains came from one sample sequenced in a study of OX40 agonist ivuxolimab in advanced cancers. Produced via immunoSEQ multiplex PCR; TCRdb's table is partial and in-frame only. The profile shows roughly 76,000 clones, 88% of them singletons. The sequenced sample was CD4+ or CD8+ T cells sorted from blood, obtained in a trial of the OX40 agonist ivuxolimab. The receptors here all came from an adult with an advanced solid tumor such as melanoma, head and neck, liver or kidney cancer.

The sample holds a few counts of this clone. V usage is TRBV21-1 and J usage is TRBJ2-1; TRBD2, the D gene given by the table, was not confirmed from the DNA. TRBV21-1 is a pseudogene. The CDR3 is made up of 16 amino acids. CDR3 sequence (DNA): TGTGCCAGCAGCCCGGAGGGACTAGCCCTGGACAATGAGCAGTTCTTC. This gives the protein CASSPEGLALDNEQFF.

This chain connects TRBV18 to TRBJ2-1; 11 bases map to TRBD2. From germline, CDR1 is KGHSH and CDR2 LQKENI. After removal of 2 bases from V and 7 bases from J, the junction contained 7 bases not matched to a gene. The CDR3 sequence is 16 residues long. The CDR3 loop is CASSPELAGGLNEQFF. The CDR3, as DNA: TGTGCCAGCTCACCAGAATTAGCGGGAGGGTTGAATGAGCAGTTCTTC.

This chain connects TRBV5-1 to TRBJ2-3, with TRBD1 as a possible D gene (5 bases). Trimming took off 4 bases at V and 3 bases at J, with 15 bases between the two ends. CDR1 and CDR2 (germline): SGHRS, YFSETQ. CDR3 length: 15 amino acids. This CDR3 reads CASSEDMPGTDTQYF. The DNA of the CDR3 is TGCGCCAGCAGCGAGGACATGCCCGGGACAGATACGCAGTATTTT.

The J gene is TRBJ2-7, the V gene TRBV11-2; D is uncertain. The CDR3 sequence is 15 residues long. Germline CDR1 and CDR2: SGHAT and FQNNGV. The V gene lost 1 base and the J gene lost 3 bases, with 13 bases spanning the gap. The chain's CDR3 is CASSLVLQPNYEQYF. For the CDR3, the DNA is TGTGCCAGCAGCTTAGTTCTACAGCCGAACTACGAGCAGTACTTC. The full variable domain, its missing parts supplied by reference TRBV11-2 and TRBJ2-7, is EAGVAQSPRYKIIEKRQSVAFWCNPISGHATLYWYQQILGQGPKLLIQFQNNGVVDDSQLPKDRFSAERLKGVDSTLKIQPAKLEDSAVYLCASSLVLQPNYEQYFGPGTRLTVT.

The rearrangement joins TRBV5-1 to TRBJ2-3, with TRBD2 identical over 12 bases. V dropped 4 bases and J dropped 1; count of bases not matched to a gene: 4. CDR3 length: 16 amino acids. CDR1 is SGHRS, CDR2 YFSETQ, per germline. CDR3 sequence reads: CASSLRLAGGTDTQYF. The DNA for the CDR3 is TGCGCCAGCAGCCTAAGACTAGCGGGAGGCACAGATACGCAGTATTTT.

This chain links TRBV28 with TRBJ2-1; 8 bases match TRBD2. This CDR3 region has 15 residues. The junction had 8 bases not matched to a gene; V was cut back by 3 bases and J by 7 bases. Germline-derived CDR1 and CDR2 are MDHEN and SYDVKM. This CDR3 reads CASSFYREGRNEQFF. The CDR3 coding sequence is TGTGCCAGCAGTTTCTACCGGGAGGGTCGAAATGAGCAGTTCTTC.

The chain is built from TRBV9 and TRBJ2-5; 7 positions match TRBD2. Germline V gene lookup returns CDR1 SGDLS and CDR2 YYNGEE. The CDR3 extends over 14 amino acids. J lost 5 bases, V lost 3 bases, and 7 bases had no gene match. CDR3 sequence reads: CASSGILAMETQYF. CDR3 coding DNA: TGTGCCAGCAGCGGCATACTAGCGATGGAGACCCAGTACTTC. The complete variable domain, with remaining parts taken from reference TRBV9 and TRBJ2-5, reads DSGVTQTPKHLITATGQRVTLRCSPRSGDLSVYWYQQSLDQGLQFLIQYYNGEERAKGNILERFSAQQFPDLHSELNLSSLELGDSALYFCASSGILAMETQYFGPGTRLLVL.

The V gene is TRBV28, the J gene TRBJ1-5, with D possibly TRBD1 on 5 matching bases. Germline-derived CDR1 and CDR2 are MDHEN and SYDVKM. This CDR3 has 18 amino acids. V lost 5 bases and J lost 7, with 27 bases in between. Here the CDR3 reads CASSPPGTASLGPQPQHF. The CDR3 bases are TGTGCCAGCAGTCCTCCCGGGACCGCAAGTTTGGGTCCCCAGCCCCAGCATTTT. The full variable domain, in which reference TRBV28 and TRBJ1-5 provide the parts outside the CDR3, is DVKVTQSSRYLVKRTGEKVFLECVQDMDHENMFWYRQDPGLGLRLIYFSYDVKMKEKGDIPEGYSVSREKKERFSLILESASTNQTSMYLCASSPPGTASLGPQPQHFGDGTRLSIL.

V usage is TRBV29-1 and J usage is TRBJ1-1; D is perhaps TRBD1 (5 bases). Germline assignment: CDR1 SQVTM and CDR2 ANQGSEA. The CDR3 totals 17 residues. V was pared by 3 bases and J by 0 bases, with 20 bases between. Here the CDR3 reads CSVEGTLGLQMNTEAFF. The CDR3, as DNA: TGCAGCGTTGAGGGGACCCTTGGGCTGCAAATGAACACTGAAGCTTTCTTT.

The genes are TRBV11-3 and TRBJ1-1; D perhaps matches TRBD1 (6 bases). Deletions cut 6 bases from V and 1 base from J, with 9 bases between. The CDR3 runs 13 residues. Germline V CDR1 and CDR2: SGHNT, YENEEA. The CDR3 is CASRWTENTEAFF. CDR3 nucleotides: TGTGCCAGCAGATGGACAGAGAACACTGAAGCTTTCTTT. Using reference TRBV11-3 and TRBJ1-1 for the parts outside the CDR3, the full variable domain is EAGVVQSPRYKIIEKKQPVAFWCNPISGHNTLYWYLQNLGQGPELLIRYENEEAVDDSQLPKDRFSAERLKGVDSTLKIQPAELGDSAVYLCASRWTENTEAFFGQGTRLTVV.

This chain uses TRBV5-4 with TRBJ1-2; D call uncertain. The CDR3 runs to 13 residues. In germline, CDR1 is SGHNT, CDR2 YYREEE (reference sequence). V lost 4 bases and J 3 bases, leaving 10 bases between the germline ends. In DNA form, the CDR3 reads TGTGCCAGCAGCCGTGGGGAGGACTATGGCTACACCTTC. Translation: CASSRGEDYGYTF.

Notes on this clone: The same CDR3 is also encoded by other DNA sequences in this sample. The gene calls are TRBV15 and TRBJ1-5, with D possibly matching TRBD1 (6 bases). V lost 1 base to trimming and J lost 4 bases, with 8 bases between them. Germline V gives CDR1 LNHNV, CDR2 YYDKDF (reference sequence). CDR3 length: 14 amino acids. CDR3 coding DNA: TGTGCCACCAGCAGAGGCCAGGGGAATCAGCCCCAGCATTTT. The encoded protein is CATSRGQGNQPQHF. The whole variable domain, filled in from reference TRBV15 and TRBJ1-5, reads DAMVIQNPRYQVTQFGKPVTLSCSQTLNHNVMYWYQQKSSQAPKLLFHYYDKDFNNEADTPDNFQSRRPNTSFCFLDIRSPGLGDTAMYLCATSRGQGNQPQHFGDGTRLSIL.

The V gene is TRBV7-9, the J gene TRBJ2-1, with D perhaps matching TRBD1 or TRBD2 (6 bases each). Per the germline V gene, CDR1 is SEHNR and CDR2 is FQNEAQ (reference sequence). CDR3 length: 16 residues. Trimming cost V 3 bases and J 6 bases, with 18 bases left between them. CDR3 sequence reads: CASSLVGGGVGNEQFF. CDR3 bases: TGTGCCAGCAGCTTGGTAGGGGGAGGCGTCGGCAATGAGCAGTTCTTC.

The gene calls are TRBV7-6 and TRBJ2-1, with 10 bases aligning to TRBD2. This CDR3 spans 16 amino acids. Looked up from germline, CDR1 is SGHVS and CDR2 is FNYEAQ. Trimming cost V 5 bases and J 4 bases; bases outside gene matches: 8. CDR3 sequence (DNA): TGTGCCAGCAGCACTAGACTAGCGGGCCCGTACAATGAGCAGTTCTTC. Its protein product is CASSTRLAGPYNEQFF.

This chain connects TRBV10-2 to TRBJ2-2; possible D gene TRBD2, 5 bases. Trimming stripped 6 bases from V and 8 bases from J, with 16 bases between. This CDR3 region has 14 residues. Germline lookup yields CDR1 WSHSY and CDR2 SAAADI. This CDR3 is CASREAGSGGELFF. The CDR3 DNA follows: TGCGCCAGCAGGGAGGCTGGGTCTGGGGGGGAGCTGTTTTTT.

This clone has only a few counts. The chain links TRBV5-1 to TRBJ2-7; 8 bases agree with TRBD2. The trim removed 1 base at V and 4 bases at J, leaving 4 bases unmatched. CDR1 is SGHRS and CDR2 is YFSETQ in the germline V gene. The CDR3 covers 14 residues. DNA for the CDR3: TGCGCCAGCAGCTTGTCGGGACTAGGGTACGAGCAGTACTTC. Protein product: CASSLSGLGYEQYF.

V usage is TRBV5-1 and J usage is TRBJ2-1; 10 bases map to TRBD1. The length of the CDR3 is 16 residues. The junction had 5 bases not matched to a gene; V was cut back by 5 bases and J by 0 bases. The germline CDR1 and CDR2 sequences are SGHRS and YFSETQ. The CDR3 protein is CASRRTGGSSYNEQFF. The CDR3 DNA reads as TGCGCCAGCAGACGGACAGGGGGTAGCTCCTACAATGAGCAGTTCTTC.

The rearrangement links TRBV25-1 to TRBJ1-1; D is possibly TRBD1 (6 bases). Germline assignment: CDR1 MGHDK and CDR2 SYGVNS. V was clipped by 7 bases and J by 7 bases, with 13 bases between them. CDR3 length: 12 residues. DNA for the CDR3: TGTGCCAGCAATTACGGGACACTTGAAGCTTTCTTT. Amino acids: CASNYGTLEAFF. Full variable domain (missing parts from reference TRBV25-1 and TRBJ1-1): EADIYQTPRYLVIGTGKKITLECSQTMGHDKMYWYQQDPGMELHLIHYSYGVNSTEKGDLSSESTVSRIRTEHFPLTLESARPSHTSQYLCASNYGTLEAFFGQGTRLTVV.

V usage is TRBV7-9 and J usage is TRBJ2-1; 16 bases match TRBD2. Per the germline V gene, CDR1 is SEHNR and CDR2 is FQNEAQ (reference sequence). The CDR3 sequence is 16 residues long. J lost 9 bases, V lost 5 bases, and 7 bases had no gene match. CDR3 sequence: CASSSSGTSGRAEQFF. In DNA form, the CDR3 reads TGTGCCAGCAGCAGCTCCGGGACTAGCGGGAGGGCTGAGCAGTTCTTC.

This chain connects TRBV7-9 to TRBJ2-7; perhaps TRBD2 as D (5 bases). The length of the CDR3 is 15 residues. The ends were cut back, 1 base at V and 7 bases at J, with 17 bases in the middle. Germline V gene sequence: CDR1 SEHNR, CDR2 FQNEAQ (reference sequence). CDR3 nucleotides: TGTGCCAGCAGCTTAGGAACTAGTCAGGAAGGGGAGCAGTACTTC. Its translation is CASSLGTSQEGEQYF.

The genes are TRBV28 and TRBJ1-3; D not certain. CDR1 is MDHEN, CDR2 SYDVKM, per germline. The CDR3 has 14 residues. V was trimmed by 4 bases and J by 7 bases, leaving 14 bases between them. CDR3 loop: CASSSPPRPNTIYF. CDR3 sequence (DNA): TGTGCCAGCAGTTCCCCCCCCCGCCCGAACACCATATATTTT.

In its sample, this clone was seen once. This chain uses TRBV5-6 with TRBJ2-5; perhaps TRBD1 as D (6 bases). The V gene's germline CDR1 is SGHDT and CDR2 YYEEEE. The CDR3 consists of 14 residues. The V gene lost 3 bases and the J gene lost 1 base, with 10 bases spanning the gap. The CDR3 DNA reads as TGTGCCAGCAGCTCCCGGGACACCCAAGAGACCCAGTACTTC. It encodes CASSSRDTQETQYF.